The clone carrying this T cell receptor beta chain has more than one count but fewer than ten. TCRdb reprocessed the PCR reads with MiXCR, giving one entry per CDR3 protein. The sample records 100,000 or so distinct CDR3 sequences, about 35% being singletons. This CDR3 has 14 amino acids. The germline CDR1 and CDR2 sequences are MDHEN and SYDVKM. V gave up 6 bases and J gave up 2 bases, with 14 bases separating them. This specimen belongs to a study of molecular identifiers for immune sequencing clone quantification. The sample was naive CD8+ T cells from blood, with Jurkat cell RNA spiked in. Subset described: FACS-sorted CD8+CD4-CCR7+CD45RA+ naive T cells. The chain recombines TRBV28 with TRBJ2-7, with D unclear. The receptor comes from a human donor in good health. Some libraries in this study had Jurkat cell RNA spiked in. The CDR3 bases are TGTGCCAGCAGCTTACAACTTGATCCCTACGAGCAGTACTTC. Its translation is CASSLQLDPYEQYF.